This T cell receptor (beta chain) was observed in a study of Ad26.COV2.S vaccination and SARS-CoV-2 variants. Study at large: Intramuscular Ad26.COV2.S at 5x10^10 or 1x10^11 viral particles. Study-wide findings and caveats: In TCR breadth and depth analyses, total T cell responses may have been underestimated. With respect to non-spike TCR breadth, vaccine and placebo recipients were similar.

CDR1 is SGHTA and CDR2 is FQGNSA in the germline V gene. The CDR3 is made up of 16 amino acids. V shed 5 bases and J 5 bases; nucleotides not matched to a gene: 12. Data came from immunoSEQ multiplex PCR; TCRdb stores just in-frame clones and leaves some out. The table lists approximately 350,000 clones, around nine tenths of them singletons. Noted treatment: around 19 received Ad26.COV2.S at low or high dose, single or two shots; several received placebo; per-sample allocation not given. Sampling was done on day 63 after the first vaccine or placebo injection. About this clone: Its antigen is unidentified.

The genes are TRBV7-2 and TRBJ1-2; 9 nucleotides line up with TRBD1. The source of this sequence is a person between 18 and 65 years old who received the Ad26.COV2.S COVID-19 vaccine or a placebo. Sequenced material: peripheral blood, taken in a trial of Ad26.COV2.S vaccine versus placebo. The CDR3 DNA is TGTGCCAGCAGCCCCCCCCGGACAGGGGTGGGGTATGGCTACACCTTC. Translated: CASSPPRTGVGYGYTF.